These 32 T cell receptor beta chains were all obtained from the same sample, sequenced in a study of T cell responses to AZD1222 COVID-19 vaccine. Only in-frame clones appear in the TCRdb table, and some are missing; sequencing was by immunoSEQ multiplex PCR. The data show approximately 160,000 clones, about nine tenths seen once. Sequences were derived from peripheral blood, sampled on day 0 of AZD1222 vaccination. These receptors were obtained from an adult in good health.

This rearrangement joins TRBV20-1 to TRBJ2-1, with 11 bases lining up with TRBD2. CDR3 size: 15 residues. Trimming at V came to 3 bases and at J to 7 bases, leaving 8 bases not matched to a gene. From germline, CDR1 is DFQATT and CDR2 SNEGSKA (reference sequence). The CDR3 is CSASVAGGPWNEQFF. CDR3 DNA: TGCAGTGCTAGTGTAGCGGGGGGGCCATGGAATGAGCAGTTCTTC.

The CDR3 DNA sequence: TGTGCCAGCAGCTTAGGGCAAGGAGTAGGGCCCCAGCATTTT. Its translation: CASSLGQGVGPQHF. J is TRBJ1-5 and V is TRBV7-9; D uncertain. This CDR3 spans 14 amino acids. Germline CDR1 and CDR2: SEHNR and FQNEAQ (reference sequence). The V gene lost 1 base and the J gene lost 9 bases, with 13 bases spanning the gap. Using reference TRBV7-9 and TRBJ1-5 for the parts outside the CDR3, the full variable domain is DTGVSQNPRHKITKRGQNVTFRCDPISEHNRLYWYRQTLGQGPEFLTYFQNEAQLEKSRLLSDRFSAERPKGSFSTLEIQRTEQGDSAMYLCASSLGQGVGPQHFGDGTRLSIL.

The genes are TRBV4-3 and TRBJ1-1; 7 nucleotides match TRBD1. V lost 0 bases to trimming and J lost 1 base; unmatched junction nucleotides: 8. The CDR3 loop spans 17 amino acids. Germline CDR1 is LGHNA and CDR2 is YSLEER. The CDR3 nucleotides read TGCGCCAGCAGCCAAGATCGACAGGGCCATAGGAACACTGAAGCTTTCTTT. It specifies CASSQDRQGHRNTEAFF.

The chain carries TRBV19 and TRBJ1-3; no firm D call. The length of the CDR3 is 13 residues. Deletions cut 5 bases from V and 4 bases from J, with 9 bases between. Germline CDR1 and CDR2: LNHDA and SQIVND (reference sequence). The CDR3 is CASSSAGGNTIYF. As DNA, the CDR3 is TGTGCCAGTAGTTCAGCCGGGGGAAACACCATATATTTT.

The rearrangement joins TRBV7-8 to TRBJ2-7; D is unclear. Germline CDR1 is SGHVS and CDR2 is FQNEAQ. V lost 4 bases and J 0 bases, leaving 10 bases between the germline ends. The CDR3 has 14 residues. This CDR3 is CASSWGLSSYEQYF. The CDR3 DNA follows: TGTGCCAGCAGCTGGGGTCTCAGCTCCTACGAGCAGTACTTC.

The CDR3 DNA sequence: TGTGCCAGCAGCCGGATCTACGAGCAGTACTTC. This codes for CASSRIYEQYF. J is TRBJ2-7 and V is TRBV3-1 (or the pseudogene TRBV3-2); no clear D. The CDR3 has 11 residues. Trimming took 4 bases from V and 3 from J, leaving 4 bases between them. Germline CDR1 LGHDT, CDR2 YNNKEL (reference sequence).

The rearrangement uses TRBV6-5 and TRBJ1-4; tentative D call: TRBD1 (5 bases). The CDR3 loop spans 15 amino acids. Germline-derived CDR1 and CDR2 are MNHEY and SVGAGI. Trimming pared 6 bases from V and 10 bases from J, leaving 21 bases between. The CDR3, as DNA: TGTGCCAGCAGCCCGGGGGTGGGGTTACAAGGAAAACTGTTTTTT. This gives the protein CASSPGVGLQGKLFF.

J is TRBJ1-1 and V is TRBV16; a possible D gene is TRBD1 (5 bases). The CDR3 runs to 15 residues. Germline V gene sequence: CDR1 KGHSY, CDR2 FQNENV. With 4 bases removed from V and 1 base from J, the gap between germline ends came to 13 bases. The CDR3 here is CASSLRGVGNTEAFF. In DNA form, the CDR3 reads TGTGCCAGCAGCCTGCGGGGGGTTGGGAACACTGAAGCTTTCTTT.

The J gene is TRBJ2-1, the V gene TRBV7-7; TRBD1 matches at 7 bases. V was clipped by 4 bases and J by 10 bases; unmatched bases: 13. Germline values: CDR1 SSHAT, CDR2 FNYEAQ (reference sequence). The CDR3 has 15 amino acids. The CDR3 bases are TGTGCCAGCAGCTACCCCGCTGGCGGACAGGCCGAGCAGTTCTTC. Translating gives CASSYPAGGQAEQFF.

V is TRBV6-2 or TRBV6-3 and J is TRBJ2-7; 8 nucleotides align to TRBD1. With V trimmed by 4 bases and J by 3 bases, 17 bases remained unmatched. This CDR3 comprises 18 residues. CDR1 is MNHEY and CDR2 is SVGEGT in the germline V gene. The CDR3 coding sequence is TGTGCCAGCAGTTTCTCCGCGTTACCGGGACAGGAGAACTACGAGCAGTACTTC. Translated, it gives CASSFSALPGQENYEQYF.

This rearrangement joins TRBV9 to TRBJ2-7; the D gene could be TRBD1 or TRBD2 (6 bases each). Germline assignment: CDR1 SGDLS and CDR2 YYNGEE. The V end was cut by 3 bases, the J end by 0 bases, with 10 bases between. The CDR3 totals 14 residues. CDR3 sequence reads: CASSGRDNSYEQYF. CDR3 sequence (DNA): TGTGCCAGCAGCGGGCGGGACAACTCCTACGAGCAGTACTTC. The full variable domain, its missing parts supplied by reference TRBV9 and TRBJ2-7, is DSGVTQTPKHLITATGQRVTLRCSPRSGDLSVYWYQQSLDQGLQFLIQYYNGEERAKGNILERFSAQQFPDLHSELNLSSLELGDSALYFCASSGRDNSYEQYFGPGTRLTVT.

This chain connects TRBV7-3 to TRBJ1-1, with 8 positions matching TRBD1. The CDR3 has 17 residues. Germline CDR1 is SGHTA and CDR2 is FQGTGA. The J segment lost 4 bases and the V segment lost 4 bases, leaving 14 bases of the junction unmatched. CDR3 protein: CASSSGQGGDFGTEAFF. The CDR3 DNA follows: TGTGCCAGCAGCTCAGGACAGGGTGGTGATTTCGGCACTGAAGCTTTCTTT.

For the CDR3, the DNA is TGTGCCAGCAGCGTGGACAGGGAAATCGAGCAGTACTTC. As protein: CASSVDREIEQYF. The J gene is TRBJ2-7, the V gene TRBV11-2; 8 bases map to TRBD1. Germline loops: CDR1 SGHAT, CDR2 FQNNGV. J gave up 6 bases and V 5 bases, and 6 bases lay outside the gene matches. This CDR3 contains 13 residues.

The CDR3 DNA follows: TGTGCCAGCAGCTCCGGGACTAGTTACGAGACCCAGTACTTC. Translated: CASSSGTSYETQYF. The chain employs TRBV5-4 and TRBJ2-5, with 8 bases aligning to TRBD2. CDR1 and CDR2 (germline): SGHNT, YYREEE (reference sequence). The CDR3 runs 14 residues. V shed 3 bases and J 5 bases; nucleotides not matched to a gene: 6.

The CDR3 here is CASSHRQGGYQETQYF. The CDR3 region has the DNA TGTGCCAGCAGCCACCGACAGGGGGGGTACCAAGAGACCCAGTACTTC. The J gene is TRBJ2-5, the V gene TRBV3-1 (or the pseudogene TRBV3-2), with 9 bases lining up with TRBD1. This CDR3 comprises 16 residues. V gave up 3 bases and J gave up 0 bases; unmatched junction bases: 5. Germline assignment: CDR1 LGHDT and CDR2 YNNKEL (reference sequence).

The chain employs TRBV5-6 and TRBJ1-4; D is possibly TRBD1 (6 bases). The length of the CDR3 is 14 residues. V shed 6 bases and J shed 8 bases, with 17 bases lying between them. Germline lookup yields CDR1 SGHDT and CDR2 YYEEEE. The CDR3 is CASNVQGLREKLFF. Here the CDR3 DNA reads TGTGCCAGCAACGTCCAGGGGTTGCGGGAAAAACTGTTTTTT. Looking up the rest from reference TRBV5-6 and TRBJ1-4 gives the full variable domain: DAGVTQSPTHLIKTRGQQVTLRCSPKSGHDTVSWYQQALGQGPQFIFQYYEEEERQRGNFPDRFSGHQFPNYSSELNVNALLLGDSALYLCASNVQGLREKLFFGSGTQLSVL.

The chain joins TRBV3-1 (or the pseudogene TRBV3-2) to TRBJ2-2; tentative D call: TRBD2 (7 bases). The CDR3 loop spans 18 amino acids. Trimming pared 4 bases from V and 3 bases from J, leaving 21 bases between. The germline CDR1 and CDR2 sequences are LGHDT and YNNKEL (reference sequence). The CDR3 DNA reads as TGTGCCAGCAGCCCTCTAGTTAGGGGGGGGCCGGACACCGGGGAGCTGTTTTTT. Amino acid sequence: CASSPLVRGGPDTGELFF.

The chain joins TRBV19 to TRBJ2-7; D unclear. Germline loops: CDR1 LNHDA, CDR2 SQIVND (reference sequence). V lost 1 base and J 2 bases, leaving 6 bases between the germline ends. This CDR3 region has 13 residues. The CDR3 here is CASSIGRAYEQYF. The CDR3 region has the DNA TGTGCCAGTAGTATAGGTAGAGCCTACGAGCAGTACTTC.

V usage is TRBV7-8 and J usage is TRBJ1-1; D is uncertain. Trimming took off 5 bases at V and 13 bases at J, with 20 bases between the two ends. There are 13 residues in the CDR3. The germline V gene encodes CDR1 SGHVS and CDR2 FQNEAQ. CDR3 DNA: TGTGCCAGCAGCCGCCGGTTAGCCGGGGAGGATTTCTTT. Encoded protein: CASSRRLAGEDFF.

The J gene is TRBJ2-2, the V gene TRBV19, with 7 positions matching TRBD2. J lost 4 bases, V lost 8 bases, and 7 bases had no gene match. The germline V gene has CDR1 LNHDA and CDR2 SQIVND (reference sequence). The CDR3 totals 14 residues. The CDR3 spells CASSWEGITGELFF. The CDR3 nucleotides are TGTGCCAGTTCATGGGAGGGCATCACCGGGGAGCTGTTTTTT.

This clone was seen just once. The V call is TRBV12-5, the J call TRBJ2-1; TRBD2 matches at 12 bases. CDR1 is LGHNT and CDR2 is FRNRAP in the germline V gene. Trimming took 0 bases from V and 0 from J; bases not matched to a gene: 0. There are 17 residues in the CDR3. CDR3 loop: CASGLVTSGSSYNEQFF. The CDR3, as DNA: TGTGCTAGTGGTTTGGTGACTAGCGGGAGCTCCTACAATGAGCAGTTCTTC.

The CDR3 DNA reads TGTGCCAGCTCACCACCGGGACAGGTGAGCACTGAAGCTTTCTTT. Protein sequence: CASSPPGQVSTEAFF. The chain carries TRBV18 and TRBJ1-1, with 8 bases fitting TRBD1. V dropped 0 bases and J dropped 4; count of bases not matched to a gene: 4. Germline V gives CDR1 KGHSH, CDR2 LQKENI. This CDR3 region has 15 residues.

The gene calls are TRBV7-9 and TRBJ2-1, with D possibly being TRBD1 (6 bases). The CDR3 has 14 amino acids. CDR1 SEHNR and CDR2 FQNEAQ come from the germline V gene (reference sequence). V dropped 4 bases and J dropped 6 bases, with 13 bases sitting between them. The CDR3 spells CASSWRGGSNEQFF. CDR3 DNA sequence: TGTGCCAGCAGCTGGAGAGGGGGAAGCAATGAGCAGTTCTTC.

The V gene is TRBV19, the J gene TRBJ1-3; D call uncertain. This CDR3 region has 15 residues. Trimming stripped 3 bases from V and 0 bases from J, with 9 bases between. Germline V gene lookup returns CDR1 LNHDA and CDR2 SQIVND (reference sequence). The CDR3 here is CASSISALSGNTIYF. Here the CDR3 DNA reads TGTGCCAGTAGTATCTCAGCTCTCTCTGGAAACACCATATATTTT.

CDR3 region: CASSFGQGVEQYF. CDR3 in DNA: TGTGCCAGCAGTTTTGGTCAGGGGGTCGAGCAGTACTTC. The chain couples TRBV12-3 or TRBV12-4 to TRBJ2-7; 7 bases agree with TRBD1. The CDR3 is made up of 13 amino acids. The junction had 5 bases not matched to a gene; V was cut back by 3 bases and J by 6 bases.

Of note for this clone: The sample carries other DNA sequences with the same CDR3. Here the CDR3 reads CASSASGGATDTQYF. The CDR3 DNA sequence: TGTGCCAGCAGCGCTAGCGGGGGGGCCACAGATACGCAGTATTTT. J is TRBJ2-3 and V is TRBV9; 12 bases align to TRBD2. The CDR3 loop spans 15 amino acids. V lost 3 bases and J lost 2; bases outside the gene matches: 1. The V gene's germline CDR1 is SGDLS and CDR2 YYNGEE.

This chain uses TRBV25-1 with TRBJ1-2; TRBD1 aligns across 7 bases. CDR3 length: 14 amino acids. V was pared by 3 bases and J by 4 bases, with 5 bases of the junction left unmatched. Germline assignment: CDR1 MGHDK and CDR2 SYGVNS. CDR3 residues: CASSEPGTAYGYTF. Here the CDR3 DNA reads TGTGCCAGCAGTGAGCCCGGGACAGCCTATGGCTACACCTTC.

This chain joins TRBV5-4 and TRBJ1-2; 9 bases align to TRBD1. Trimming at V came to 1 base and at J to 7 bases, leaving 5 bases not matched to a gene. Germline V gene lookup returns CDR1 SGHNT and CDR2 YYREEE (reference sequence). The CDR3 runs 14 residues. The CDR3 is CASSLPGQGSGYTF. CDR3 nucleotide sequence: TGTGCCAGCAGCTTGCCGGGACAGGGCAGTGGCTACACCTTC.

This chain uses TRBV6-5 with TRBJ1-1; 11 bases are a match to TRBD1. Per the germline V gene, CDR1 is MNHEY and CDR2 is SVGAGI. V dropped 0 bases and J dropped 4; count of bases not matched to a gene: 4. CDR3 length equals 16 residues. The DNA for the CDR3 is TGTGCCAGCAGTTACTCTTGGACAGGGGGCTTCACTGAAGCTTTCTTT. Amino acids: CASSYSWTGGFTEAFF.

V usage is TRBV5-8 and J usage is TRBJ1-1; D is unresolved. From germline, CDR1 is SGHTS and CDR2 YDEGEE. V lost 0 bases and J 4 bases, leaving 13 bases between the germline ends. The CDR3 is made up of 15 amino acids. CDR3: CASSLGEFSGTEAFF. In DNA form, the CDR3 reads TGTGCCAGCAGCTTGGGGGAATTTTCGGGCACTGAAGCTTTCTTT.

V and J are TRBV4-3 and TRBJ2-1; D gene unclear. Germline values: CDR1 LGHNA, CDR2 YSLEER. V was pared by 0 bases and J by 9 bases, with 18 bases between. The CDR3 runs 16 residues. DNA for the CDR3: TGCGCCAGCAGCCAAGATCGGAGTCAGTCTTACGGTGAGCAGTTCTTC. Its translation is CASSQDRSQSYGEQFF.

The rearrangement joins TRBV19 to TRBJ1-5; D possibly corresponds to TRBD1 (6 bases). This CDR3 comprises 15 residues. Trimming left V 1 base short and J 4 bases short, with 11 bases between. Germline assignment: CDR1 LNHDA and CDR2 SQIVND (reference sequence). CDR3 in amino acids: CASSIGRRGNQPQHF. The CDR3 coding sequence is TGTGCCAGTAGTATAGGTCGCAGGGGAAATCAGCCCCAGCATTTT.